This TCR beta chain was sequenced for a study of radiation and T cells in renal cell carcinoma. Study results and limitations: From baseline, blood top tumor clonotypes peaked at 2 weeks post-radiation.

This clone was observed once. No antigen is known for it. The table came from immunoSEQ multiplex PCR; TCRdb's copy has only in-frame clones and leaves some out. The sample shows tens of thousands of clones, about 84% of them seen only once. CDR1 is MNHEY and CDR2 is SMNVEV in the germline V gene (reference sequence). V was shortened by 6 bases and J by 7 bases, with 7 bases between the two germline ends. The CDR3 consists of 11 residues. Time point: blood 4 weeks post-SBRT, at nephrectomy. The treatment: 15 Gy SBRT to primary tumor, nephrectomy 4 weeks later. Nephrectomy followed 15 Gy stereotactic body radiation by 4 weeks. Radiation-treated patients gave blood at baseline, week 2 and week 4. The tumor was a clear cell renal cell carcinoma.

This receptor was identified in a man between 60 and 75 years old with renal cell carcinoma. The chain uses TRBV27 and TRBJ2-1; no clear D gene. The sample was blood, taken from a patient whose treatment included radiotherapy and nephrectomy. In DNA form, the CDR3 reads TGTGCCAGCAGCGTTCTTAATGAGCAGTTCTTC. Translating it yields CASSVLNEQFF.